The clone carrying this T cell receptor (beta chain) has just a few counts. Trimming shortened V by 3 bases and J by 2 bases, and 10 bases separated the two germline ends. CDR3 length: 14 residues. Per the germline V gene, CDR1 is DFQATT and CDR2 is SNEGSKA (reference sequence). The sample is drawn from a study of molecular identifiers for immune sequencing clone quantification. TCRdb re-called the PCR reads through MiXCR, storing one row per CDR3 protein. Counted here are 400,000 to 600,000 distinct CDR3 sequences, around 21% occurring once; the ten biggest clones make up 0.65% to 0.95%. The TCR was taken from a human donor in good health. Some libraries in this study had Jurkat cell RNA spiked in. Specimen: naive CD8+ T cells from blood, with Jurkat cell RNA spiked in. The subset denotes: FACS-sorted CD8+CD4-CCR7+CD45RA+ naive T cells. The chain has TRBV20-1 and TRBJ2-2; the D gene is possibly TRBD2 (5 bases). This chain's CDR3 is CSAREEINTGELFF. In nucleotides, the CDR3 is TGCAGTGCTAGGGAGGAGATTAACACCGGGGAGCTGTTTTTT.